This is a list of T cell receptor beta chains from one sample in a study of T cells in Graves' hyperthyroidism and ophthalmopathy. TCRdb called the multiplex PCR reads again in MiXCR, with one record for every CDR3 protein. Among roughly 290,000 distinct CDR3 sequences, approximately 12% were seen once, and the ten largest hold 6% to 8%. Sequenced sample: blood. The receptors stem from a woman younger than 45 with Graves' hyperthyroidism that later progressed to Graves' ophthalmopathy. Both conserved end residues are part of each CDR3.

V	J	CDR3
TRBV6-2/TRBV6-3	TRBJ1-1	CASFRSTNTEAFF
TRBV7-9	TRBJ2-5	CASSSLPGLASSGGAQYF
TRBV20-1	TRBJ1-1	CSARGQPHSAFF
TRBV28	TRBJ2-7	CASRTGSSYEQYF
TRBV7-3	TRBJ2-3	CASGVESDTDTQYF
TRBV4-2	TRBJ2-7	CASSLFPGTTSYEQYF
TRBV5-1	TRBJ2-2	CASSLALGLAPNTGELFF
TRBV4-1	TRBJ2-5	CASSQAGVETQYF
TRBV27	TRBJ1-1	CASSAPGGIEAFF
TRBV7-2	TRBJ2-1	CASSGRRTGGDEQFF
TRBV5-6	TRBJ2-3	CASSFVLDTQYF
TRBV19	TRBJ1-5	CASSIPDRGSQPQHF
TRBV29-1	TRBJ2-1	CSVEVSESSSYNEQFF
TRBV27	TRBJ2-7	CASSLPGTYEQYF
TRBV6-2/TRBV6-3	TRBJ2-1	CASIQSQGESSYNEQFF
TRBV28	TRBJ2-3	CASGPGGTDTQYF
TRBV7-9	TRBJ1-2	CVSTGTQGGYTF
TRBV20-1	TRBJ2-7	CSGGQGREQYF
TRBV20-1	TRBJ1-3	CSARVGSGNTIYF
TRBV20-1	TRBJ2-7	CSAGLAGVEQYF
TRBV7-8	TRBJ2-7	CASSFERGAAEQYF
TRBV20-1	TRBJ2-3	CSAREEHQSTDTQYF
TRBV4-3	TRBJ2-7	CASSKGTGTYEQYF
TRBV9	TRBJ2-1	CASSVGAHGAGNEQFF
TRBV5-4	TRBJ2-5	CASSLGPGYQETQYF
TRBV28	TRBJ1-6	CASKTPGQGSPLHF
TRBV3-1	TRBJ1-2	CATHGQEFGGYTF
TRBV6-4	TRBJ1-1	CAWARTEAFF
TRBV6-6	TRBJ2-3	CASSYSGQNTDTQYF
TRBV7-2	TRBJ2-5	CASSPGRSYQETQYF
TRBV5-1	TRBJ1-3	CASSLVGSGNTIYF
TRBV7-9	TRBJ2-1	CASSTTSGTEGNEQFF
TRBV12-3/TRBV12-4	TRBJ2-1	CASSPPTDRSYNEQFF
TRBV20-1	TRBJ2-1	CSARDVVAGGRNEQFF
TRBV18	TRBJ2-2	CASSPTVSSGELFF
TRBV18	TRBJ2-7	CASSEQEQTYEQYF
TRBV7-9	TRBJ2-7	CASSAISGYEQYF
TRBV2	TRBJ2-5	CASSKVGGETQYF